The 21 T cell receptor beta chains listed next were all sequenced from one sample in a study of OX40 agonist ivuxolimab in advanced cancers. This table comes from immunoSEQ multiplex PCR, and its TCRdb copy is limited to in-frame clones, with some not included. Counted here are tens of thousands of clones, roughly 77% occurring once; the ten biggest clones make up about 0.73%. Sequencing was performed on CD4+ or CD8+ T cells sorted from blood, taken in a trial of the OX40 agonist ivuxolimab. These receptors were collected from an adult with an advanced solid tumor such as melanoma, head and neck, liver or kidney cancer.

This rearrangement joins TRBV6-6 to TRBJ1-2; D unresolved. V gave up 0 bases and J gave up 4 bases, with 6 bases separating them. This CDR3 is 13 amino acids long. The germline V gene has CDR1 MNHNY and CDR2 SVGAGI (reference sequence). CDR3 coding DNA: TGTGCCAGCAGTTACTCTTCCACCTATGGCTACACCTTC. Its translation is CASSYSSTYGYTF.

CDR3 bases: TGTGCCAGCAGCGTAGGACGGTCAAATTCACCCCTCCACTTT. It yields the protein CASSVGRSNSPLHF. V gene TRBV9 combines with J gene TRBJ1-6; D call uncertain. The V gene's germline CDR1 is SGDLS and CDR2 YYNGEE. The CDR3 extends over 14 amino acids. With 0 bases removed from V and 7 bases from J, the gap between germline ends came to 8 bases.

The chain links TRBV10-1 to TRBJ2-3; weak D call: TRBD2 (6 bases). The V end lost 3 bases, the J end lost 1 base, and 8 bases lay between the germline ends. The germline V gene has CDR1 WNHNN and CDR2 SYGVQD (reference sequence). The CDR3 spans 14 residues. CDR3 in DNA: TGCGCCAGCAGTGATTCGGGGGGCACAGATACGCAGTATTTT. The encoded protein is CASSDSGGTDTQYF.

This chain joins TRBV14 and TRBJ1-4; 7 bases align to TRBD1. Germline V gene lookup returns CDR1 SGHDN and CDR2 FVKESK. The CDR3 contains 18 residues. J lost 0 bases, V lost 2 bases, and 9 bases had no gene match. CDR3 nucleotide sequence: TGTGCCAGCAGCCAAAGACAGGGACGGCGTGCAACTAATGAAAAACTGTTTTTT. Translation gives CASSQRQGRRATNEKLFF. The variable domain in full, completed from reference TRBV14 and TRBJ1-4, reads EAGVTQFPSHSVIEKGQTVTLRCDPISGHDNLYWYRRVMGKEIKFLLHFVKESKQDESGMPNNRFLAERTGGTYSTLKVQPAELEDSGVYFCASSQRQGRRATNEKLFFGSGTQLSVL.

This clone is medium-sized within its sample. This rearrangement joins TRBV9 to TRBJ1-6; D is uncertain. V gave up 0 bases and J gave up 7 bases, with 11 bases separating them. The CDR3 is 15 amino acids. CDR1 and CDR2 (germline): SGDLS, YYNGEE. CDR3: CASSVEDRRNSPLHF. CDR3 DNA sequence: TGTGCCAGCAGCGTAGAGGACCGGAGGAATTCACCCCTCCACTTT.

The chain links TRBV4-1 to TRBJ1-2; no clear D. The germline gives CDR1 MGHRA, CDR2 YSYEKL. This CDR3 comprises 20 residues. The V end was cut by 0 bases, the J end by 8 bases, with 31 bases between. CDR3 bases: TGCGCCAGCAGCCAAGATCTCCTCCCCCTCAGGACGGACGTCCTTTGGGGCTACACCTTC. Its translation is CASSQDLLPLRTDVLWGYTF.

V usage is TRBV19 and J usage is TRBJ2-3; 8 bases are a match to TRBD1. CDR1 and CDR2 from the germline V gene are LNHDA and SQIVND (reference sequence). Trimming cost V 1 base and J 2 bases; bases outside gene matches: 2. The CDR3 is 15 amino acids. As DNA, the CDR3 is TGTGCCAGTAGTATAGGACAGGGGCACACAGATACGCAGTATTTT. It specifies CASSIGQGHTDTQYF.

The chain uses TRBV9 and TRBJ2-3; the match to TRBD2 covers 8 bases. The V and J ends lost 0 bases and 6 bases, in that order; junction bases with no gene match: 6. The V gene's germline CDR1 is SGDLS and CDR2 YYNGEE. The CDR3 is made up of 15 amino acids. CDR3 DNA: TGTGCCAGCAGCGTAGGGACTAGCATTATGGATACGCAGTATTTT. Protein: CASSVGTSIMDTQYF.

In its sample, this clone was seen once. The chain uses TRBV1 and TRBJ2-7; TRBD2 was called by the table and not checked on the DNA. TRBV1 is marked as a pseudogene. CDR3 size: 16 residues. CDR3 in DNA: TGCACCAGCAGCCTCACTACCACCCTGACTAGGAACGAGCAGTACTTC. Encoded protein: CTSSLTTTLTRNEQYF.

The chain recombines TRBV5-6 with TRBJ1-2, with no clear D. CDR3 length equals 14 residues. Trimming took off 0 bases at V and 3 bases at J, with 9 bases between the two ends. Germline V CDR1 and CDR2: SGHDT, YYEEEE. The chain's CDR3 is CASSLGAAHYGYTF. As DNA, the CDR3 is TGTGCCAGCAGCTTGGGGGCAGCCCACTATGGCTACACCTTC. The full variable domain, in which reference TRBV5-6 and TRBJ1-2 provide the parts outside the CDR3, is DAGVTQSPTHLIKTRGQQVTLRCSPKSGHDTVSWYQQALGQGPQFIFQYYEEEERQRGNFPDRFSGHQFPNYSSELNVNALLLGDSALYLCASSLGAAHYGYTFGSGTRLTVV.

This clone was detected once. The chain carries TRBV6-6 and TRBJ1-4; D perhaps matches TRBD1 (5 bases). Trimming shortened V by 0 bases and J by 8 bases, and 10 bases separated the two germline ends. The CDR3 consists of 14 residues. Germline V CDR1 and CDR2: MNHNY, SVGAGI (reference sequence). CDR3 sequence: CASSYSQVEEKLFF. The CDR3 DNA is TGTGCCAGCAGTTACTCACAGGTAGAAGAAAAACTGTTTTTT.

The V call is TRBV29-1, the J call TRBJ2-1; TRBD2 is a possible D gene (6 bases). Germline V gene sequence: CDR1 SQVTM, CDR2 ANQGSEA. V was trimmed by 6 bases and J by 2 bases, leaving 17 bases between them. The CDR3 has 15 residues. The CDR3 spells CSVLEWRAPYNEQFF. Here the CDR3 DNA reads TGCAGCGTCCTGGAGTGGAGGGCACCCTACAATGAGCAGTTCTTC.

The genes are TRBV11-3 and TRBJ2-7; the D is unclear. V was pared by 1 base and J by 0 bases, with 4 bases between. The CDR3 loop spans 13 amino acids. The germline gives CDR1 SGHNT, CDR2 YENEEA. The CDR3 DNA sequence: TGTGCCAGCAGCTTAGGGTACTCCTACGAGCAGTACTTC. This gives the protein CASSLGYSYEQYF.

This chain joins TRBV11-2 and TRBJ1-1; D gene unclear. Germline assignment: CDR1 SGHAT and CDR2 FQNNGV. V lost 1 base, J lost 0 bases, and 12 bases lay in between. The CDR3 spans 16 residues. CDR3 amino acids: CASSLGARNMNTEAFF. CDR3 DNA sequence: TGTGCCAGCAGCTTAGGTGCCCGTAACATGAACACTGAAGCTTTCTTT.

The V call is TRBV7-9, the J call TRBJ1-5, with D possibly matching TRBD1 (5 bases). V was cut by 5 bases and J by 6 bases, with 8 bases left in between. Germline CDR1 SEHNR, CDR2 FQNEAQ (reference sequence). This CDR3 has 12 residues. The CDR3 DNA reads TGTGCCAGCAGCCTGGGGGGTCAGCCCCAGCATTTT. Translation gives CASSLGGQPQHF.

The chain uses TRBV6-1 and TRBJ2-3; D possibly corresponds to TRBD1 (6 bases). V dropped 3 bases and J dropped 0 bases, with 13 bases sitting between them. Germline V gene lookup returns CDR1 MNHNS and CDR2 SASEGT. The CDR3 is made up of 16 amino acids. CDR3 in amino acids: CASSDRTASSTDTQYF. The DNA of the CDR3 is TGTGCCAGCAGTGACCGGACAGCCTCTAGCACAGATACGCAGTATTTT.

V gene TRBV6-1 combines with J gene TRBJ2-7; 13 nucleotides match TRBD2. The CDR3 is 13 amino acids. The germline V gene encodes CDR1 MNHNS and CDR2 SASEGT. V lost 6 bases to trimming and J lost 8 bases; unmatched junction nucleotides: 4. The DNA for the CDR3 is TGTGCCAGCAGGGGGACTAGCGGGGTTAAGCAGTACTTC. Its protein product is CASRGTSGVKQYF.

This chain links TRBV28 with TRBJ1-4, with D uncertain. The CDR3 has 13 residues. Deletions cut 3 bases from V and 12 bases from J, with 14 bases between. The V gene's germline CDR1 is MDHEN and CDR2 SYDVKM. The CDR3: CASSFGLGGELFF. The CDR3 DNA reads TGTGCCAGCAGTTTTGGGCTCGGAGGTGAACTGTTTTTT.

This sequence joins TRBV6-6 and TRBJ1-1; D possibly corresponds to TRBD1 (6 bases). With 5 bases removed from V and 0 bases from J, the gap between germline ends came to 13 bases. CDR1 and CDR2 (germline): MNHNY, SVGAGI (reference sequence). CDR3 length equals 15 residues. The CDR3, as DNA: TGTGCCAGCAGTCCCTGGGGGGCTTTGAACACTGAAGCTTTCTTT. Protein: CASSPWGALNTEAFF.

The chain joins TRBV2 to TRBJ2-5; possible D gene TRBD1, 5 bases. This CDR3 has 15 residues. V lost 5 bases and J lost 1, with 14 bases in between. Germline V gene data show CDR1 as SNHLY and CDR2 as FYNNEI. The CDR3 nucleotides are TGTGCCAGCAGTCGACAGACTGGAACCCAAGAGACCCAGTACTTC. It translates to CASSRQTGTQETQYF.

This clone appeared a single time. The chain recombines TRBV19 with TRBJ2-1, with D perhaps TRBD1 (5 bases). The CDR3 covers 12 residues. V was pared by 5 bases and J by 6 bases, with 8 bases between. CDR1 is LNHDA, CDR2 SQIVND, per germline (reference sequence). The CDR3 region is CASSYDSNEQFF. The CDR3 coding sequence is TGTGCCAGTAGTTACGACAGCAATGAGCAGTTCTTC.